The clone carrying this T cell receptor beta chain was seen a single time. Its antigen is undetermined. The data stem from a study of PD-L1 blockade in urothelial cancer. Findings and limits, study-wide: Pretreatment peripheral blood TCR clonality that fell below the median predicted better survival among the patients studied.

CDR1 is LNHNV, CDR2 YYDKDF, per germline (reference sequence). CDR3 length: 15 amino acids. V was shortened by 0 bases and J by 4 bases, with 13 bases between the two germline ends. Measured with immunoSEQ multiplex PCR; TCRdb has only the in-frame clones, and not every one. The sample includes 35,000 to 50,000 clones, roughly 91% seen only once; the top ten take roughly 14%. This rearrangement joins TRBV15 to TRBJ2-7; D unresolved. The input for sequencing was PBMCs, taken around atezolizumab (anti-PD-L1) treatment. The sequence came from a woman aged 55 to 70 with urothelial cancer. Written as DNA, the CDR3 is TGTGCCACCAGCAGAGAGAGCGCGTCGATATACGAGCAGTACTTC. It yields the protein CATSRESASIYEQYF.